The 8 T cell receptor beta chains below all came from one sample that was sequenced in a study of control samples from healthy donors and cancer patients. Only in-frame clones appear in the TCRdb table, and some are missing; sequencing was by immunoSEQ multiplex PCR. The table records 95,000 to 120,000 clones, roughly 79% of them present only once. Sequencing was carried out using blood. These receptors originate from a man between 18 and 29 years old in good health.

The chain combines TRBV7-2 with TRBJ2-1, with D tentatively TRBD2 (7 bases). V was pared by 5 bases and J by 0 bases, with 14 bases between. This CDR3 region has 16 residues. Germline V CDR1 and CDR2: SGHTA, FQGNSA. CDR3 loop: CASSPQGGVSYNEQFF. CDR3 sequence (DNA): TGTGCCAGCAGCCCGCAAGGGGGGGTCTCCTACAATGAGCAGTTCTTC.

The V gene is TRBV7-2, the J gene TRBJ2-3; 14 nucleotides line up with TRBD2. The V gene end was trimmed by 5 bases and the J gene end by 0 bases; junction bases not matched to a gene: 7. Germline assignment: CDR1 SGHTA and CDR2 FQGNSA. CDR3 size: 18 residues. As DNA, the CDR3 is TGTGCCAGCAGCCGTAGGACTAGCGGGGGGACCAGCACAGATACGCAGTATTTT. Protein sequence: CASSRRTSGGTSTDTQYF.

This rearrangement joins TRBV7-8 to TRBJ2-6; D unclear. Germline assignment: CDR1 SGHVS and CDR2 FQNEAQ. This CDR3 comprises 14 residues. V was shortened by 6 bases and J by 5 bases, with 11 bases between the two germline ends. The CDR3 DNA follows: TGTGCCAGCAGATCGCCTAGTAGGGCCAACGTCCTGACTTTC. Translated: CASRSPSRANVLTF.

V is TRBV7-8 and J is TRBJ2-2; TRBD1 aligns across 8 bases. The length of the CDR3 is 16 residues. V shed 3 bases, J shed 4 bases, and the junction held 7 bases outside the gene matches. Germline values: CDR1 SGHVS, CDR2 FQNEAQ. Written as DNA, the CDR3 is TGTGCCAGCAGCTTCTGGACAGGGATGGGCACCGGGGAGCTGTTTTTT. As protein: CASSFWTGMGTGELFF.

The genes are TRBV21-1 and TRBJ2-7. TRBV21-1 is marked as a pseudogene. This CDR3 contains 14 residues. CDR3 in amino acids: CASSRTASSYEQYF. The CDR3 bases are TGTGCCAGCAGCAGGACGGCGAGCTCCTACGAGCAGTACTTC.

The J gene is TRBJ2-1, the V gene TRBV6-2 or TRBV6-3; TRBD2 aligns across 7 bases. In germline, CDR1 is MNHEY, CDR2 SVGEGT. The CDR3 is 15 amino acids. Unmatched junction bases numbered 2, after V lost 2 bases and J lost 1 base. CDR3 residues: CASSYGRGSYNEQFF. The DNA for the CDR3 is TGTGCCAGCAGTTACGGGCGGGGGTCCTACAATGAGCAGTTCTTC.

The chain has TRBV6-6 and TRBJ1-1, with D possibly being TRBD1 (5 bases). With 4 bases removed from V and 0 bases from J, the gap between germline ends came to 9 bases. Per germline, CDR1 MNHNY and CDR2 SVGAGI (reference sequence). This CDR3 has 14 residues. The CDR3 is CASSSGTVNTEAFF. In DNA, the CDR3 is TGTGCCAGCAGTTCCGGGACGGTGAACACTGAAGCTTTCTTT.

The chain carries TRBV24-1 and TRBJ1-2; the D is unclear. In germline, CDR1 is KGHDR, CDR2 SFDVKD. The CDR3 totals 13 residues. V lost 4 bases and J 4 bases, leaving 9 bases between the germline ends. CDR3 loop: CATSDRSLYGYTF. The CDR3 nucleotides read TGTGCCACCAGTGACCGGTCCCTCTATGGCTACACCTTC.